Below, 17 T cell receptor beta chains from the same sample are listed, as sequenced in a study of CD8 T cells in ankylosing spondylitis. Using its own MiXCR run on the 5' RACE reads, TCRdb lists one record per CDR3 protein. The sample comprises roughly 240,000 distinct CDR3 sequences, roughly 8% of which are singletons, and around 4.8% rests with the top ten. The sequenced material came from blood, either unsorted or a sorted T cell fraction (not recorded which). The receptors originated from a female donor with ankylosing spondylitis or in good health (not recorded which).

This chain connects TRBV11-2 to TRBJ2-7; D is ambiguous. Germline V gene data show CDR1 as SGHAT and CDR2 as FQNNGV. Trimming stripped 3 bases from V and 3 bases from J, with 9 bases between. This CDR3 spans 13 amino acids. CDR3: CASSFGESYEQYF. The CDR3 DNA reads as TGTGCCAGCAGCTTTGGGGAAAGCTACGAGCAGTACTTC.

This clonotype was found many times. V gene TRBV29-1 combines with J gene TRBJ1-3; D unresolved. This CDR3 has 13 residues. Germline V gene data show CDR1 as SQVTM and CDR2 as ANQGSEA. Deletions cut 4 bases from V and 0 bases from J, with 7 bases between. The CDR3 loop reads CSVGGSSGNTIYF. The CDR3, as DNA: TGCAGCGTTGGAGGGAGCTCTGGAAACACCATATATTTT.

There are many counts of this clonotype. V gene TRBV7-8 combines with J gene TRBJ2-3; possibly TRBD2 for D (5 bases). This CDR3 spans 15 amino acids. Between the trimmed V and J ends, which lost 2 bases and 0 bases, there was a span of 9 bases. Germline loops: CDR1 SGHVS, CDR2 FQNEAQ. CDR3 sequence (DNA): TGTGCCAGCAGCTTACAGCGGACTAGCACAGATACGCAGTATTTT. Translating gives CASSLQRTSTDTQYF.

As for this clonotype: A read error is possible here, since a much larger clone lies one base away. The V and J genes are TRBV7-9 and TRBJ2-7; a possible D gene is TRBD1 (5 bases). The CDR3 sequence is 14 residues long. The germline gives CDR1 SEHNR, CDR2 FQNEAQ (reference sequence). The CDR3 spells CAGSPRTLYYEQYF. CDR3 coding DNA: TGTGCCGGCAGCCCCCGGACACTTTACTACGAGCAGTACTTC.

In this sample, this clonotype turned up a few times. The chain's CDR3 is CASSSGTLPNEQFF. The CDR3 DNA reads as TGCGCCAGCAGCTCTGGGACCCTCCCCAATGAGCAGTTCTTC. V gene TRBV5-1 combines with J gene TRBJ2-1, with D perhaps matching TRBD1 or TRBD2 (5 bases each). V was clipped by 3 bases and J by 6 bases, with 13 bases between them. The germline V gene encodes CDR1 SGHRS and CDR2 YFSETQ. The CDR3 has 14 residues.

This clonotype occurred many times. The V call is TRBV5-1, the J call TRBJ2-5, with D unclear. V lost 0 bases, J lost 5 bases, and 8 bases lay in between. This CDR3 has 13 residues. Germline lookup yields CDR1 SGHRS and CDR2 YFSETQ. This CDR3 reads CASSLGMGETQYF. For the CDR3, the DNA is TGCGCCAGCAGCTTGGGGATGGGGGAGACCCAGTACTTC.

This clonotype was detected ten times or more. This chain uses TRBV3-1 with TRBJ2-2, with a possible D match to TRBD2 (6 bases). This CDR3 is built from 15 residues. The V gene lost 1 base and the J gene lost 3 bases, with 9 bases spanning the gap. Germline-derived CDR1 and CDR2 are LGHDT and YNNKEL (reference sequence). The chain's CDR3 is CASSQVLADTGELFF. The CDR3 region has the DNA TGTGCCAGCAGCCAAGTACTAGCTGACACCGGGGAGCTGTTTTTT.

This clonotype was observed many times. The CDR3 DNA is TGTGCCAGCAGTTCAAGGGTTGAGCAGTACTTC. This encodes CASSSRVEQYF. The chain is built from TRBV28 and TRBJ2-7; D unresolved. Germline CDR1 reads MDHEN; CDR2 reads SYDVKM. V was clipped by 4 bases and J by 7 bases, with 8 bases between them. The CDR3 covers 11 residues.

V and J are TRBV5-1 and TRBJ2-3; TRBD2 might be the D (5 bases). CDR1 SGHRS and CDR2 YFSETQ come from the germline V gene. The CDR3 is 14 residues long. V was shortened by 0 bases and J by 5 bases, with 10 bases between the two germline ends. The CDR3 region is CASSLGPEGDTQYF. In nucleotides, the CDR3 is TGCGCCAGCAGCTTGGGCCCCGAGGGAGATACGCAGTATTTT.

There are many counts of this clonotype. This chain uses TRBV6-1 with TRBJ2-1, with TRBD2 matching 12 bases. The CDR3 extends over 14 amino acids. The V segment lost 3 bases and the J segment 10 bases; nucleotides outside the gene matches: 4. CDR1 is MNHNS, CDR2 SASEGT, per germline. CDR3 sequence reads: CASSDGLAGREQFF. CDR3 coding DNA: TGTGCCAGCAGTGACGGACTAGCGGGAAGAGAGCAGTTCTTC.

This clonotype was picked up many times. V gene TRBV4-3 combines with J gene TRBJ1-1; D unresolved. Looked up from germline, CDR1 is LGHNA and CDR2 is YSLEER. V was pared by 0 bases and J by 11 bases, with 16 bases between. The CDR3 is 14 residues long. CDR3 loop: CASSQDLGVARAFF. DNA for the CDR3: TGCGCCAGCAGCCAAGATCTCGGCGTGGCGAGGGCTTTCTTT.

This clonotype occurred many times. The DNA for the CDR3 is TGTGCCAGCAGCCAAGATCGGAGAACTACAGATACGCAGTATTTT. This gives the protein CASSQDRRTTDTQYF. The rearrangement uses TRBV4-2 and TRBJ2-3; D uncertain. The CDR3 totals 15 residues. Between the trimmed V and J ends, which lost 0 bases and 3 bases, there was a span of 10 bases. Per germline, CDR1 LGHNA and CDR2 YNFKEQ.

This clonotype has ten or more counts. The chain uses TRBV5-6 and TRBJ2-7; D not resolved. Germline CDR1 SGHDT, CDR2 YYEEEE. V was clipped by 3 bases and J by 2 bases, with 15 bases between them. The CDR3 covers 15 residues. CDR3 coding DNA: TGTGCCAGCAGCTCCCTTAGACACCCCACCTACGAGCAGTACTTC. This sequence encodes CASSSLRHPTYEQYF.

At least ten counts were recorded for this clonotype. The V call is TRBV5-5, the J call TRBJ2-7; 8 positions match TRBD2. V shed 0 bases, J shed 0 bases, and the junction held 5 bases outside the gene matches. CDR1 and CDR2 (germline): SGHKS, YYEKEE (reference sequence). The CDR3 has 16 amino acids. CDR3: CASSLVGGATSYEQYF. The CDR3 region has the DNA TGTGCCAGCAGCTTGGTCGGGGGGGCAACCTCCTACGAGCAGTACTTC.

The gene calls are TRBV5-5 and TRBJ1-3; D ambiguous. This CDR3 is built from 14 residues. CDR1 and CDR2 (germline): SGHKS, YYEKEE (reference sequence). Trimming left V 0 bases short and J 5 bases short, with 9 bases between. The CDR3, as DNA: TGTGCCAGCAGCTTGGCCGGGTATCGAAACACCATATATTTT. Amino acid sequence: CASSLAGYRNTIYF.

This clonotype was found many times. The chain is built from TRBV7-7 and TRBJ2-3; TRBD2 matches 12 bases. The CDR3 covers 16 residues. V lost 1 base to trimming and J lost 5 bases; unmatched junction nucleotides: 4. Germline lookup yields CDR1 SSHAT and CDR2 FNYEAQ (reference sequence). The CDR3 region has the DNA TGTGCCAGCAGCTTAGGACTAGCGGGAGACGAAGATACGCAGTATTTT. The encoded protein is CASSLGLAGDEDTQYF.

This clonotype was observed a few times. The rearrangement links TRBV5-1 to TRBJ2-1, with D perhaps matching TRBD2 (7 bases). Germline CDR1 reads SGHRS; CDR2 reads YFSETQ. Between the trimmed V and J ends, which lost 8 bases and 3 bases, there was a span of 15 bases. CDR3 length equals 14 residues. The CDR3 loop reads CASRGGGGYNEQFF. The CDR3 nucleotides read TGCGCCAGTAGAGGGGGGGGTGGCTACAATGAGCAGTTCTTC.